Shown below are 13 T cell receptor beta chains from a single sample sequenced in a study of blood T cells in healthy people across ages. Together with a sample-barcoded 5' primer, a J-beta primer mix was included in a second PCR lasting about 6 to 11 cycles. MiXCR was run by TCRdb on the 5' RACE reads, yielding one entry per CDR3 protein. The data show about 500,000 distinct CDR3 sequences, 20% to 30% seen once. These data also featured in a second study, about T cells of mothers and their children.

What was sequenced was blood. The receptors originated from a boy between 10 and 17 years old in good health.

This sequence joins TRBV21-1 and TRBJ2-1; the D call in the table, TRBD2, was not verified against the DNA. TRBV21-1 is reported as a pseudogene. The CDR3 extends over 13 amino acids. The CDR3 nucleotides read TGTGCCCCCGGAGCGGGGGGTCACAATGAGCAGTTCTTC. Translated: CAPGAGGHNEQFF.

This chain links TRBV12-5 with TRBJ2-5; the D is unclear. The end of the DNA is better explained by TRBJ2-1, so the J call may be wrong. The V gene's germline CDR1 is LGHNT and CDR2 FRNRAP. This CDR3 contains 14 residues. The CDR3 coding sequence is TGTGCTAGTGGTTTCTCGGACCTTTACAATGAGCAGTTCTTC. Translating gives CASGFSDLYNEQFF.

The V call is TRBV5-1, the J call TRBJ2-4; D possibly corresponds to TRBD1 (5 bases). The V and J ends lost 0 bases and 5 bases respectively, with 15 bases between them. This CDR3 is 16 amino acids long. Germline V lookup: CDR1 SGHRS, CDR2 YFSETQ. CDR3 coding DNA: TGCGCCAGCAGCTTGGCCGACAGCACGACCCAAAACATTCAGTACTTC. It encodes CASSLADSTTQNIQYF.

This sequence joins TRBV29-1 and TRBJ1-2; weak D call: TRBD1 (5 bases). Germline V gene lookup returns CDR1 SQVTM and CDR2 ANQGSEA. This CDR3 has 14 amino acids. CDR3 amino acids: CMIGGPSMPYGYTF. CDR3 coding DNA: TGCATGATCGGGGGTCCATCGATGCCCTATGGCTACACCTTC.

The chain couples TRBV7-9 to TRBJ2-3; 9 bases map to TRBD2. The CDR3 is 16 residues long. Per the germline V gene, CDR1 is SEHNR and CDR2 is FQNEAQ (reference sequence). V shed 8 bases and J 1 base; nucleotides not matched to a gene: 10. In DNA form, the CDR3 reads TGTGCCAGCGGCCAAGGTCCTAGCGGGGGCACAGATACGCAGTATTTT. This gives the protein CASGQGPSGGTDTQYF.

The rearrangement uses TRBV7-8 and TRBJ1-2; D may be TRBD1 (6 bases). Germline V gene lookup returns CDR1 SGHVS and CDR2 FQNEAQ. CDR3 size: 15 residues. V dropped 4 bases and J dropped 6 bases, with 18 bases sitting between them. DNA of the CDR3: TGTGCCAGCAGCTCCCTCGCGGGCGGGGGGCATGGCTACACCTTC. Its translation: CASSSLAGGGHGYTF. The full variable domain, completed using reference TRBV7-8 and TRBJ1-2, is GAGVSQSPRYKVAKRGQDVALRCDPISGHVSLFWYQQALGQGPEFLTYFQNEAQLDKSGLPSDRFFAERPEGSVSTLKIQRTQQEDSAVYLCASSSLAGGGHGYTFGSGTRLTVV.

A few counts support this clonotype. V usage is TRBV7-9 and J usage is TRBJ2-1, with 10 bases that match TRBD1. Germline V gene data show CDR1 as SEHNR and CDR2 as FQNEAQ (reference sequence). The CDR3 runs 15 residues. The trim removed 5 bases at V and 4 bases at J, leaving 5 bases unmatched. The CDR3 sequence is CASSVGTGVYNEQFF. Here the CDR3 DNA reads TGTGCCAGCAGCGTCGGGACAGGGGTTTACAATGAGCAGTTCTTC.

The chain uses TRBV5-1 and TRBJ2-3, with D maybe TRBD1 (5 bases). V lost 0 bases, J lost 7 bases, and 24 bases lay in between. This CDR3 has 18 residues. Germline V gives CDR1 SGHRS, CDR2 YFSETQ. CDR3 loop: CASSLGTRPLTASNTQYF. The CDR3 nucleotides are TGCGCCAGCAGCTTGGGAACCCGGCCTTTGACAGCCTCAAATACGCAGTATTTT.

The chain recombines TRBV14 with TRBJ2-3; TRBD2 matches at 7 bases. The CDR3 has 14 residues. The germline gives CDR1 SGHDN, CDR2 FVKESK. Unmatched junction bases numbered 5, after V lost 2 bases and J lost 6 bases. In DNA form, the CDR3 reads TGTGCCAGCAGCCAAAGACTAGCCCATGATACGCAGTATTTT. Protein sequence: CASSQRLAHDTQYF.

This chain connects TRBV5-5 to TRBJ2-1; 9 bases line up with TRBD2. Germline values: CDR1 SGHKS, CDR2 YYEKEE (reference sequence). This CDR3 has 17 residues. After removal of 4 bases from V and 6 bases from J, the junction contained 14 bases not matched to a gene. The CDR3 DNA sequence: TGTGCCAGCAGCCGCTCTCGGGGGGCTAGCGGGGCCAATGAGCAGTTCTTC. It is translated as CASSRSRGASGANEQFF.

This clonotype occurred many times. The J gene is TRBJ2-5, the V gene TRBV12-3 or TRBV12-4; 8 nucleotides agree with TRBD2. CDR3 size: 14 residues. Losses at the gene ends were 3 bases for V and 3 bases for J; bases not matched to a gene: 3. CDR3 in DNA: TGTGCCAGCAGTTTGAGCGGGGGAGAAGAGACCCAGTACTTC. Its protein is CASSLSGGEETQYF.

On this clonotype: One junction end does not reproduce the germline sequence, and a read error may be involved. The chain joins TRBV7-2 to TRBJ2-3; D not certain. The CDR3 runs to 13 residues. CDR1 SGHTA and CDR2 FQGNSA come from the germline V gene. CDR3 DNA sequence: TGTGCCAGCAGCGGCCCTCGTACAGATACGCGGTATTTT. The encoded protein is CASSGPRTDTRYF.

The V gene is TRBV20-1, the J gene TRBJ2-1, with no clear D. This CDR3 is built from 13 residues. V was pared by 3 bases and J by 0 bases, with 6 bases between. Germline CDR1 reads DFQATT; CDR2 reads SNEGSKA (reference sequence). CDR3 DNA sequence: TGCAGTGCTAGCGCCAGCTCCTACAATGAGCAGTTCTTC. This sequence encodes CSASASSYNEQFF.